The 20 T cell receptor beta chains below all came from one sample that was sequenced in a study of cytomegalovirus exposure and HLA in healthy donors. Assay: immunoSEQ multiplex PCR; the TCRdb copy retains only in-frame clones and omits some. The table shows roughly 300,000 clones, with about nine tenths occurring only once. Sequenced sample: PBMCs. All receptors derive from a woman aged 18 to 35 in good health and CMV-seronegative.

This chain links TRBV9 with TRBJ2-1, with 9 bases lining up with TRBD2. V was pared by 4 bases and J by 7 bases, with 12 bases of the junction left unmatched. The CDR3 runs to 16 residues. The germline CDR1 and CDR2 sequences are SGDLS and YYNGEE. In DNA form, the CDR3 reads TGTGCCAGCAGCCCTCCGAGCGGGAGGTCTACTAATGAGCAGTTCTTC. Translation: CASSPPSGRSTNEQFF.

V gene TRBV29-1 combines with J gene TRBJ2-3; maybe TRBD2 (6 bases). Trimming pared 4 bases from V and 3 bases from J, leaving 11 bases between. Germline lookup yields CDR1 SQVTM and CDR2 ANQGSEA. This CDR3 is built from 13 residues. Here the CDR3 reads CSVVGRVTDTQYF. In DNA form, the CDR3 reads TGCAGCGTTGTCGGGAGAGTGACAGATACGCAGTATTTT.

Turning to this clone: In the same sample, other DNA sequences code for this CDR3. This sequence joins TRBV5-6 and TRBJ2-5, with D possibly matching TRBD2 (6 bases). Germline CDR1 reads SGHDT; CDR2 reads YYEEEE. Deletions cut 1 base from V and 4 bases from J, with 14 bases between. The CDR3 has 15 residues. The CDR3 DNA follows: TGTGCCAGCAGCTTGAGACGTATGGGGGGAGAGACCCAGTACTTC. The encoded protein is CASSLRRMGGETQYF.

The chain carries TRBV4-1 and TRBJ1-5; D is uncertain. This CDR3 is built from 16 residues. Germline V gene sequence: CDR1 MGHRA, CDR2 YSYEKL. Trimming pared 1 base from V and 0 bases from J, leaving 10 bases between. Here the CDR3 DNA reads TGCGCCAGCAGCCAAGCTGCCGGTGCTAGCAATCAGCCCCAGCATTTT. Translated: CASSQAAGASNQPQHF.

This sequence joins TRBV11-3 and TRBJ2-1; 7 bases are a match to TRBD2. Trimming removed 0 bases from V and 7 bases from J; junction bases left unmatched: 3. This CDR3 has 14 amino acids. CDR1 SGHNT and CDR2 YENEEA come from the germline V gene. The CDR3 DNA reads as TGTGCCAGCAGCTTAGATGGCGGGAGTAATGAGCAGTTCTTC. Its translation is CASSLDGGSNEQFF.

The chain carries TRBV29-1 and TRBJ1-2, with a possible D match to TRBD1 (5 bases). Trimming left V 4 bases short and J 6 bases short, with 12 bases between. The germline gives CDR1 SQVTM, CDR2 ANQGSEA. This CDR3 comprises 12 residues. CDR3 loop: CSVGRQGHGYTF. For the CDR3, the DNA is TGCAGCGTTGGAAGGCAGGGCCATGGCTACACCTTC. Drawing the rest from reference TRBV29-1 and TRBJ1-2, the complete variable domain is SAVISQKPSRDICQRGTSLTIQCQVDSQVTMMFWYRQQPGQSLTLIATANQGSEATYESGFVIDKFPISRPNLTFSTLTVSNMSPEDSSIYLCSVGRQGHGYTFGSGTRLTVV.

This clone was detected only once. The chain carries TRBV13 and TRBJ2-7, with D perhaps matching TRBD1 (5 bases). The V end lost 2 bases, the J end lost 2 bases, and 7 bases lay between the germline ends. Germline lookup yields CDR1 PRHDT and CDR2 FYEKMQ (reference sequence). This CDR3 comprises 13 residues. CDR3 sequence reads: CASSLSGPYEQYF. The CDR3 DNA follows: TGTGCCAGCAGCTTATCAGGGCCCTACGAGCAGTACTTC.

The chain couples TRBV28 to TRBJ2-7, with a possible D match to TRBD2 (6 bases). This CDR3 is 14 amino acids long. Looked up from germline, CDR1 is MDHEN and CDR2 is SYDVKM. V dropped 6 bases and J dropped 7 bases, with 19 bases sitting between them. CDR3 sequence (DNA): TGTGCCAGCAGCCAGAGCCTTGGTGGAGGGGAGCAGTACTTC. It translates to CASSQSLGGGEQYF.

This sequence joins TRBV7-2 and TRBJ2-3; 8 bases align to TRBD1. After removal of 3 bases from V and 2 bases from J, the junction contained 1 base not matched to a gene. The CDR3 runs to 14 residues. Germline values: CDR1 SGHTA, CDR2 FQGNSA. The CDR3 reads CASSLDRATDTQYF. As DNA, the CDR3 is TGTGCCAGCAGCTTGGACAGGGCCACAGATACGCAGTATTTT.

This clone showed up just once. The CDR3 region has the DNA TGTGCCAGCAGCATCGAGGCCCCACAGGTTAATAGCAATCAGCCCCAGCATTTT. It codes for CASSIEAPQVNSNQPQHF. The chain couples TRBV7-3 to TRBJ1-5, with D perhaps TRBD1 (5 bases). Germline loops: CDR1 SGHTA, CDR2 FQGTGA. Trimming removed 5 bases from V and 0 bases from J, with 20 bases in between. CDR3 size: 18 residues.

The V and J genes are TRBV5-1 and TRBJ2-3; 10 bases agree with TRBD1. The CDR3 loop spans 14 amino acids. V lost 3 bases to trimming and J lost 5 bases; unmatched junction nucleotides: 3. Germline V lookup: CDR1 SGHRS, CDR2 YFSETQ. CDR3 sequence (DNA): TGCGCCAGCAGCTGGGGGGACAGGGGAGATACGCAGTATTTT. This codes for CASSWGDRGDTQYF.

The gene calls are TRBV27 and TRBJ2-7, with 8 bases lining up with TRBD1. The CDR3 extends over 16 amino acids. From germline, CDR1 is MNHEY and CDR2 SMNVEV (reference sequence). The V gene end was trimmed by 5 bases and the J gene end by 2 bases; junction bases not matched to a gene: 11. CDR3 sequence (DNA): TGTGCCAGCAGTCCGAGCGCCGGGACAGGAGCCTACGAGCAGTACTTC. Residues: CASSPSAGTGAYEQYF.

The V call is TRBV4-3, the J call TRBJ2-3; the match to TRBD2 covers 9 bases. CDR1 and CDR2 from the germline V gene are LGHNA and YSLEER. J was trimmed by 6 bases and V by 0 bases; bases with no gene match: 7. This CDR3 region has 16 residues. The CDR3 spells CASSQDVVAGEDTQYF. For the CDR3, the DNA is TGCGCCAGCAGCCAAGATGTGGTAGCGGGAGAGGATACGCAGTATTTT.

The chain is built from TRBV27 and TRBJ1-2; 7 bases align to TRBD1. The CDR3 runs to 14 residues. J gave up 5 bases and V 5 bases, and 8 bases lay outside the gene matches. Germline loops: CDR1 MNHEY, CDR2 SMNVEV (reference sequence). CDR3 sequence: CASSPDRVGYGYTF. In nucleotides, the CDR3 is TGTGCCAGCAGTCCCGACAGGGTGGGGTATGGCTACACCTTC.

This sequence joins TRBV6-6 and TRBJ1-5; unclear D gene. V was shortened by 2 bases and J by 0 bases, with 5 bases between the two germline ends. Germline CDR1 is MNHNY and CDR2 is SVGAGI (reference sequence). This CDR3 has 14 residues. CDR3 sequence reads: CASSYPDSNQPQHF. In DNA, the CDR3 is TGTGCCAGCAGTTACCCAGATAGCAATCAGCCCCAGCATTTT.

CDR3 amino acids: CASSLIGETQYF. The CDR3 nucleotides read TGTGCCAGCAGTCTCATCGGAGAGACCCAGTACTTC. The chain has TRBV28 and TRBJ2-5; D gene ambiguous. The CDR3 consists of 12 residues. The germline gives CDR1 MDHEN, CDR2 SYDVKM. With 5 bases removed from V and 4 bases from J, the gap between germline ends came to 8 bases.

V gene TRBV29-1 combines with J gene TRBJ2-4; 8 nucleotides align to TRBD2. This CDR3 is 12 amino acids long. The J segment lost 8 bases and the V segment lost 7 bases, leaving 7 bases of the junction unmatched. Looked up from germline, CDR1 is SQVTM and CDR2 is ANQGSEA. CDR3 sequence (DNA): TGCAGCGCTCTCCACGGGGGGGACATTCAGTACTTC. Amino acids: CSALHGGDIQYF.

The chain employs TRBV7-9 and TRBJ2-1; D is unresolved. Trimming pared 2 bases from V and 1 base from J, leaving 6 bases between. The CDR3 is made up of 14 amino acids. CDR1 is SEHNR and CDR2 is FQNEAQ in the germline V gene (reference sequence). The CDR3 loop reads CASSLTVSYNEQFF. The CDR3 DNA reads as TGTGCCAGCAGCTTAACAGTTTCCTACAATGAGCAGTTCTTC. The full variable domain, its missing parts supplied by reference TRBV7-9 and TRBJ2-1, is DTGVSQNPRHKITKRGQNVTFRCDPISEHNRLYWYRQTLGQGPEFLTYFQNEAQLEKSRLLSDRFSAERPKGSFSTLEIQRTEQGDSAMYLCASSLTVSYNEQFFGPGTRLTVL.

The chain recombines TRBV28 with TRBJ1-1; no definite D call. The germline V gene encodes CDR1 MDHEN and CDR2 SYDVKM. This CDR3 spans 12 amino acids. The germline V and J ends were trimmed by 6 bases and 6 bases, with 11 bases remaining between them. The CDR3 DNA is TGTGCCAGCAGATCCTTTTTCGCTGAAGCTTTCTTT. Its protein product is CASRSFFAEAFF.

The chain combines TRBV27 with TRBJ2-2; D perhaps matches TRBD1 (5 bases). The V gene's germline CDR1 is MNHEY and CDR2 SMNVEV (reference sequence). The CDR3 spans 15 residues. V was clipped by 3 bases and J by 1 base, with 9 bases between them. This chain's CDR3 is CASSLKGLNTGELFF. CDR3 DNA sequence: TGTGCCAGCAGTTTGAAGGGGTTGAACACCGGGGAGCTGTTTTTT.